These 18 T cell receptor beta chains were sequenced from one sample in a study of tumor-infiltrating lymphocytes in primary liver carcinoma (dated by TCRdb to about 2017). TRIzol reagent was used to extract blood RNA from unsorted whole blood, while the DNeasy Blood & Tissue kit provided the germline DNA. The instrument given in TCRdb is Illumina HiSeq 2500. Using a constant-region primer and ProtoScript II reverse transcriptase, TCRbeta-specific cDNA was reverse-transcribed from 450 to 650 ng total RNA. Construction of the TCRbeta libraries relied on three nested rounds of multiplex PCR, following a slightly modified ARM-PCR procedure. Multiplex TRBV1-TRBV30 forward primers and a Cbeta reverse primer were used in the first two PCR rounds, each of which was run for 9 to 11 cycles. The public sequencing data were trimmed at Q25 with fastp and processed into clonotypes with MiXCR by TCRdb, which kept only in-frame beta chains. Entries that share a CDR3 protein sequence are merged under the most common genes and DNA. Counted in this sample were almost 200,000 distinct CDR3 sequences; approximately 64% of them appeared once. The ten top clones hold roughly 6.8% of the sample.

Material for sequencing was peripheral blood. These receptors were taken from a woman aged 60 to 75 with primary liver carcinoma and hepatitis B virus infection.

In regard to this clonotype: The missing conserved phenylalanine or tryptophan at the end of this CDR3 makes a read error likely. This rearrangement joins TRBV14 to TRBJ2-7; perhaps TRBD2 as D (5 bases). CDR3 size: 13 residues. CDR1 and CDR2 from the germline V gene are SGHDN and FVKESK. Trimming pared 4 bases from V and 2 bases from J, leaving 9 bases between. The CDR3 is CASSRTSTYEQYS. CDR3 DNA sequence: TGTGCCAGCAGCCGGACTTCCACCTACGAGCAGTACTCC.

The chain recombines TRBV21-1 with TRBJ2-7; no check of the table's D call, TRBD2, against the DNA was made. TRBV21-1 is given as a pseudogene. The CDR3 runs 15 residues. The CDR3 DNA follows: TGTGCCAGCAGCAAAGCCGGGACTAGCAGCTACGAGCAGCACTTC. Amino acid sequence: CASSKAGTSSYEQHF.

This clonotype has more than one count but fewer than ten. Since a much larger clone is just one base distant, this may be a read error. This CDR3 fails to terminate in the conserved phenylalanine or tryptophan, so it likely reflects a read error. This rearrangement joins TRBV6-6 to TRBJ2-5; TRBD1 matches at 8 bases. The CDR3 consists of 15 residues. J gave up 5 bases and V 7 bases, and 12 bases lay outside the gene matches. Germline CDR1 and CDR2: MNHNY and SVGAGI (reference sequence). Here the CDR3 reads CASTNRNDRGETQYL. As DNA, the CDR3 is TGTGCCAGCACCAATCGGAACGACAGGGGTGAGACCCAGTACTTA.

This clonotype was recorded a few times. The rearrangement uses TRBV10-1 and TRBJ2-1; 14 nucleotides agree with TRBD2. Germline lookup yields CDR1 WNHNN and CDR2 SYGVQD (reference sequence). This CDR3 is built from 18 residues. Trimming at V came to 6 bases and at J to 12 bases, leaving 19 bases not matched to a gene. Here the CDR3 reads CASSGTSGRTQSPMGQFF. In nucleotides, the CDR3 is TGCGCCAGCAGCGGGACTAGCGGGAGAACCCAATCCCCAATGGGGCAGTTCTTC.

Concerning this clonotype itself: This is likely a read error, given that the CDR3 carries no conserved phenylalanine or tryptophan at its end. The chain employs TRBV7-9 and TRBJ2-7, with TRBD2 identical over 13 bases. Germline-derived CDR1 and CDR2 are SEHNR and FQNEAQ (reference sequence). The CDR3 runs to 16 residues. The CDR3 region is CAGSSILAGGPYEQYL. DNA for the CDR3: TGTGCCGGCAGCTCCATACTAGCGGGAGGGCCCTACGAGCAGTACTTG.

Many counts were recorded for this clonotype. The rearrangement uses TRBV9 and TRBJ1-1; 10 bases match TRBD1. CDR1 and CDR2 from the germline V gene are SGDLS and YYNGEE. CDR3 length: 13 amino acids. After removal of 4 bases from V and 10 bases from J, the junction contained 7 bases not matched to a gene. In DNA form, the CDR3 reads TGTGCCAGCAGCCCAGGGACAGGGGTCGGAGCTTTCTTT. This translates into CASSPGTGVGAFF.

The chain uses TRBV7-9 and TRBJ1-5; maybe TRBD1 (5 bases). Trimming removed 7 bases at V and 3 bases at J, with 10 bases between. Germline CDR1 SEHNR, CDR2 FQNEAQ (reference sequence). The CDR3 sequence is 13 residues long. In nucleotides, the CDR3 is TGTGCCAGCAACCGGGACCTCAATCAGCCCCAGCATTTT. Translating it yields CASNRDLNQPQHF. The complete variable domain, with remaining parts taken from reference TRBV7-9 and TRBJ1-5, reads DTGVSQNPRHKITKRGQNVTFRCDPISEHNRLYWYRQTLGQGPEFLTYFQNEAQLEKSRLLSDRFSAERPKGSFSTLEIQRTEQGDSAMYLCASNRDLNQPQHFGDGTRLSIL.

V gene TRBV4-1 combines with J gene TRBJ1-6; tentatively, D is TRBD1 (5 bases). The germline V gene has CDR1 MGHRA and CDR2 YSYEKL. The CDR3 length is 16 residues. The V gene lost 4 bases and the J gene lost 7 bases, with 17 bases spanning the gap. The CDR3: CASSRILGHQNSPLHF. The CDR3 DNA reads as TGCGCCAGCAGCCGAATCCTAGGACACCAAAATTCACCCCTCCACTTT.

The genes are TRBV11-1 and TRBJ2-7; a possible D gene is TRBD2 (5 bases). This CDR3 is built from 14 residues. The V end lost 1 base, the J end lost 13 bases, and 20 bases lay between the germline ends. Germline assignment: CDR1 SGHAT and CDR2 FQDESV (reference sequence). The CDR3 region has the DNA TGTGCCAGCAGCTTAGGGTGGGGAGTCTACGAGCTATACTTC. Amino acids: CASSLGWGVYELYF.

A note on this clonotype: Since no conserved phenylalanine or tryptophan closes the CDR3, a read error is the likely cause. This sequence joins TRBV12-3 or TRBV12-4 and TRBJ2-7; no reliable D call. This CDR3 is 15 amino acids long. CDR3 protein: CASSLYANGYDEQYL. CDR3 DNA sequence: TGTGCAAGCAGTTTATACGCTAATGGCTACGACGAGCAGTACCTC.

With respect to this clonotype: In this CDR3 the conserved last residue, phenylalanine or tryptophan, is missing, so a read error is likely. This chain connects TRBV11-2 to TRBJ2-1; 7 bases align to TRBD2. This CDR3 comprises 14 residues. Germline-derived CDR1 and CDR2 are SGHAT and FQNNGV. The CDR3 DNA reads as TGTGCCAGCAGCTTAGGGAGGGACTACGATGAGCAGTTCTCC. Protein sequence: CASSLGRDYDEQFS.

The chain uses TRBV20-1 and TRBJ1-4; 8 bases are a match to TRBD1. Germline loops: CDR1 DFQATT, CDR2 SNEGSKA (reference sequence). The CDR3 length is 15 residues. The V gene end was trimmed by 3 bases and the J gene end by 0 bases; junction bases not matched to a gene: 3. The CDR3 DNA sequence: TGCAGTGCTAGTAAGACAGGGGCAACTAATGAAAAACTGTTTTTT. Its protein is CSASKTGATNEKLFF.

This clonotype was detected many times. J is TRBJ2-1 and V is TRBV11-3; no definite D call. Trimming stripped 5 bases from V and 6 bases from J, with 8 bases between. The germline gives CDR1 SGHNT, CDR2 YENEEA. The CDR3 totals 12 residues. CDR3 loop: CASSNSLNEQFF. CDR3 sequence (DNA): TGTGCCAGCAGCAACTCCCTCAATGAGCAGTTCTTC.

This clonotype was picked up a small number of times. The rearrangement links TRBV11-3 to TRBJ1-1, with 9 positions matching TRBD1. The V segment lost 2 bases and the J segment 3 bases; nucleotides outside the gene matches: 7. This CDR3 region has 16 residues. From germline, CDR1 is SGHNT and CDR2 YENEEA. CDR3 sequence reads: CASSLRQGDSDTEAFF. In DNA, the CDR3 is TGTGCCAGCAGCTTACGACAGGGGGATTCGGACACTGAAGCTTTCTTT.

Comments on this clonotype: One end of the junction does not line up with germline, which may come from a read error. The V call is TRBV29-1, the J call TRBJ2-7; a weak D match, TRBD2 (6 bases). This CDR3 is 13 amino acids long. CDR1 is SQVTM, CDR2 ANQGSEA, per germline. CDR3: CSIQGGITYEQYF. CDR3 in DNA: TGCAGCATTCAGGGAGGAATTACCTACGAGCAATACTTC.

The chain carries TRBV29-1 and TRBJ2-4; no clear D gene. The length of the CDR3 is 14 residues. CDR1 is SQVTM and CDR2 is ANQGSEA in the germline V gene. V dropped 0 bases and J dropped 6 bases, with 12 bases sitting between them. CDR3 amino acids: CSVEEGLPGNIQYF. Here the CDR3 DNA reads TGCAGCGTTGAAGAAGGCCTGCCCGGAAACATTCAGTACTTC.

The rearrangement links TRBV28 to TRBJ1-1; maybe TRBD1 (5 bases). Germline CDR1 MDHEN, CDR2 SYDVKM. CDR3 length: 15 amino acids. V lost 8 bases and J lost 11, with 27 bases in between. CDR3 DNA: TGTGCCAGCCCGTCGATGGGGGAGCGGTTCTCCCGGGCTTTCTTT. Protein sequence: CASPSMGERFSRAFF.

The chain links TRBV5-5 to TRBJ2-3, with a possible D match to TRBD2 (5 bases). CDR3 length: 15 residues. From germline, CDR1 is SGHKS and CDR2 YYEKEE (reference sequence). The ends were cut back, 0 bases at V and 5 bases at J, with 13 bases in the middle. The CDR3 region has the DNA TGTGCCAGCAGCTTGGACTTTAGGGCGGGAGATACGCAGTATTTT. Translation: CASSLDFRAGDTQYF.